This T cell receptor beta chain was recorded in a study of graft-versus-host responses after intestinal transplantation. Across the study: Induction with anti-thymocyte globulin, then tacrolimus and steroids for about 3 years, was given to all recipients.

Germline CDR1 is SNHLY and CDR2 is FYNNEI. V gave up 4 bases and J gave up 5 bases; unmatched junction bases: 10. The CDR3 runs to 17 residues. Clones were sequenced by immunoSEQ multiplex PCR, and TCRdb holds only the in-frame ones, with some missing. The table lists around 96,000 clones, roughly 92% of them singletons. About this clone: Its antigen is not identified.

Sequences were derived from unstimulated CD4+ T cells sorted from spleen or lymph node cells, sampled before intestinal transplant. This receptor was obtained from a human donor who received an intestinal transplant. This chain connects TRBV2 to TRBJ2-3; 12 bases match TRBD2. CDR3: CASSGKLAGGIGDTQYF. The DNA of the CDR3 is TGTGCCAGCAGTGGGAAGCTAGCGGGAGGGATTGGAGATACGCAGTATTTT.